This T cell receptor (beta chain) stems from a study of T cells in narcolepsy. Study outcomes and limitations: Same-patient CSF and blood CD4+ T cell clonotypes included HCRT-specific and TRIB2-specific autoreactive ones. Blood of same and different patients, but not healthy controls, reportedly held recurring autoreactive clonotypes. In some patient and control memory CD4+ samples, autoreactive clones were absent.

This clone appeared a single time. Its antigen is undetermined. Germline assignment: CDR1 SNHLY and CDR2 FYNNEI. This CDR3 spans 14 amino acids. With 8 bases clipped from V and 4 bases from J, the junction kept 10 bases outside the gene matches. TCRdb's copy holds only in-frame clones and misses some; the assay was immunoSEQ multiplex PCR. The sample lists about 40,000 clones, about 91% occurring once. The source is a human donor with narcolepsy. Sequenced: CD45RA- memory CD4+ T cells from PBMCs. The chain carries TRBV2 and TRBJ1-2, with 7 bases fitting TRBD1. CDR3 sequence reads: CASPPRGQSYGYTF. CDR3 nucleotides: TGTGCCAGCCCCCCGAGGGGGCAAAGCTATGGCTACACCTTC.